The TCR beta chain under discussion was sequenced for a study of shared clonotypes between healthy human individuals. As for the study in general: The study enrolled a couple of women and three men aged 18 to 49. The study's findings and limits: Non-shared clonotypes showed lower generation probabilities than clonotypes common to all four donors. Richness estimates generally favored naive over memory subsets.

About this clone itself: Its antigen is unknown.

Here immunoSEQ multiplex PCR was the method, and the copy in TCRdb shows in-frame clones only, minus some. The top ten hold 0.36% of the sample, which has 2 million to 3 million clones, 93% seen once. CDR1 is MNHNS and CDR2 is SASEGT in the germline V gene. Trimming pared 1 base from V and 3 bases from J, leaving 13 bases between. The CDR3 is 15 amino acids. From CD4+ cells came CD45RA+ naive and CD45RA-negative memory subsets. The chain couples TRBV6-1 to TRBJ2-7, with D perhaps matching TRBD2 (6 bases). This TCR came from a man younger than 35 in good health. Some clones in this sample may be carry-over from other donors' samples. Source material: naive CD4+ T cells from PBMCs. The subset here: CD45RA+ positively selected. The CDR3 DNA reads TGTGCCAGCAGTGAAGTGGAGGGGTTGGGCTACGAGCAGTACTTC. This gives the protein CASSEVEGLGYEQYF.